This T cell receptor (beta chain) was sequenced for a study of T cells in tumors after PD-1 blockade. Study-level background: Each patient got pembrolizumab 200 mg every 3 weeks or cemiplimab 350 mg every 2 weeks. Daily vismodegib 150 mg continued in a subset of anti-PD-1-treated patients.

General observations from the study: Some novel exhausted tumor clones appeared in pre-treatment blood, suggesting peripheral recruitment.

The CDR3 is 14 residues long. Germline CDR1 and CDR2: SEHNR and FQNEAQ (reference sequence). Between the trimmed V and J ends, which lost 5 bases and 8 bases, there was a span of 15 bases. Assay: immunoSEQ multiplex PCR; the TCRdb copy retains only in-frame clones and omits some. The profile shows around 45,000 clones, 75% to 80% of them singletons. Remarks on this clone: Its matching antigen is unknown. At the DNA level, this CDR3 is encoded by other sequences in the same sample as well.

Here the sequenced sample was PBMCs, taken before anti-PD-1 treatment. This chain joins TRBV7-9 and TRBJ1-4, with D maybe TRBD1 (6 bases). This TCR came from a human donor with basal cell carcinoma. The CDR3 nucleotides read TGTGCCAGCAGCGTCGGGGGGCTAGGGGAAAAACTGTTTTTT. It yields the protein CASSVGGLGEKLFF.